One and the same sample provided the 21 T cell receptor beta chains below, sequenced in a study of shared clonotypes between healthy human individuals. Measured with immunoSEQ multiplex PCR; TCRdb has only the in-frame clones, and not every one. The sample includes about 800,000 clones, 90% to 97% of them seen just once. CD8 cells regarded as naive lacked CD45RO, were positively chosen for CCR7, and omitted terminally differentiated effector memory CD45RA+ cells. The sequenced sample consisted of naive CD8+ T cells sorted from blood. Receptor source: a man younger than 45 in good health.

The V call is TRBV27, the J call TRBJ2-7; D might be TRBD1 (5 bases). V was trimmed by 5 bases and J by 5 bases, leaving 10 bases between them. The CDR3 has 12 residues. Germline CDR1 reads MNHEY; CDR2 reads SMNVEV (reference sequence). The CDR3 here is CASSHRLDEQYF. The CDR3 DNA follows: TGTGCCAGCAGTCACAGGCTGGACGAGCAGTACTTC.

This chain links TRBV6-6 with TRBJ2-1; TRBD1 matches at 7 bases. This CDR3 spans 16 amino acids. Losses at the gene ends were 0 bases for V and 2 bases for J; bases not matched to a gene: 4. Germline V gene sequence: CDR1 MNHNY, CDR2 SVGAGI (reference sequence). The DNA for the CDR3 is TGTGCCAGCAGTTACTCGACAGGGATCCCCTACAATGAGCAGTTCTTC. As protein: CASSYSTGIPYNEQFF.

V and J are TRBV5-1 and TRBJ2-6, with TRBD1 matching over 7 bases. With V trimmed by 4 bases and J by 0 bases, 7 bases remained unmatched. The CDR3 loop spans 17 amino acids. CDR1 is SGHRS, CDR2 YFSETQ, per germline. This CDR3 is CASSGTGTASGANVLTF. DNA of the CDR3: TGCGCCAGCAGCGGGACCGGGACAGCCTCTGGGGCCAACGTCCTGACTTTC.

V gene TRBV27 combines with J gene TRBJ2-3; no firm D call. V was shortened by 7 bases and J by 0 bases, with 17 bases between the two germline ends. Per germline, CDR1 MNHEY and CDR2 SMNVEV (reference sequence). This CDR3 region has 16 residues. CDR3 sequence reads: CASTPIRTESTDTQYF. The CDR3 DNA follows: TGTGCCAGCACCCCAATAAGAACAGAAAGCACAGATACGCAGTATTTT.

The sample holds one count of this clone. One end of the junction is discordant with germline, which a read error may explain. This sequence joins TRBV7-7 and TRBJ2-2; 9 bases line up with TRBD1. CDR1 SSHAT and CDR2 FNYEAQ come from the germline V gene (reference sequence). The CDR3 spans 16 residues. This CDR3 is CASSPTNRGRTGELFF. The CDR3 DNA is TGTGCTAGCAGCCCAACTAACAGGGGGCGCACCGGGGAGCTGTTTTTT.

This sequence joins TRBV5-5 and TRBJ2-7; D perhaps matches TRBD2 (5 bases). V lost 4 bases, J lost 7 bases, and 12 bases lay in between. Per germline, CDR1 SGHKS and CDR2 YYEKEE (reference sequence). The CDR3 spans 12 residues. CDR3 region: CASSAATGEQYF. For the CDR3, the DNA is TGTGCCAGCAGCGCAGCCACGGGGGAGCAGTACTTC.

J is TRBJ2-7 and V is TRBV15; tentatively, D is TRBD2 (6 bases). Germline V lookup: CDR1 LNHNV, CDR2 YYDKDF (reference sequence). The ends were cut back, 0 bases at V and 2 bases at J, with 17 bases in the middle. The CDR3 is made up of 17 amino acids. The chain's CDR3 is CATSRDLTGDWTYEQYF. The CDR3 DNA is TGTGCCACCAGCAGAGACCTCACCGGGGACTGGACCTACGAGCAGTACTTC.

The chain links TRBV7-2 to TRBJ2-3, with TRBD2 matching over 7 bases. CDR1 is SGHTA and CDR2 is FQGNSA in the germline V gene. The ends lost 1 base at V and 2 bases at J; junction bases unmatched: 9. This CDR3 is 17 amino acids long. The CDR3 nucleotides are TGTGCCAGCAGCTTAGGGGCGCGGGAGCCTTACACAGATACGCAGTATTTT. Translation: CASSLGAREPYTDTQYF.

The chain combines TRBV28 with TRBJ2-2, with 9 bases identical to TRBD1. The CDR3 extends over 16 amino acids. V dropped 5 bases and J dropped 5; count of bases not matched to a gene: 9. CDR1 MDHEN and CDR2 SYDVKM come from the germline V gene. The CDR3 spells CASSPHRGLPTGELFF. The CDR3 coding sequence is TGTGCCAGCAGTCCTCACAGGGGGCTACCAACCGGGGAGCTGTTTTTT.

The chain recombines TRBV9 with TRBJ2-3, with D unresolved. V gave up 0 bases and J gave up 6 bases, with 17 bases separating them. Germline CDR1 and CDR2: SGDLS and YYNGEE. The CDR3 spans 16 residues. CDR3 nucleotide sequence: TGTGCCAGCAGCGTAGTCGGGTTAAGCCCTCGGGATACGCAGTATTTT. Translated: CASSVVGLSPRDTQYF.

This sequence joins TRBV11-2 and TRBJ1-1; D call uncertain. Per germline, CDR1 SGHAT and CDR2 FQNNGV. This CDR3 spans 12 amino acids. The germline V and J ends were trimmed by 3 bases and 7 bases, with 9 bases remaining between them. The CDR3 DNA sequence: TGTGCCAGCAGCTTCCCCCACATTGAAGCTTTCTTT. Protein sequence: CASSFPHIEAFF.

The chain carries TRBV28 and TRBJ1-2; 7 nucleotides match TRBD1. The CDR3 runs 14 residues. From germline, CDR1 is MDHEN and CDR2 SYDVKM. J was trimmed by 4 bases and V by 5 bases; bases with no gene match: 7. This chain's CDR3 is CASSDRDPRYGYTF. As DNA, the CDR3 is TGTGCCAGCAGTGACAGGGACCCGCGCTATGGCTACACCTTC.

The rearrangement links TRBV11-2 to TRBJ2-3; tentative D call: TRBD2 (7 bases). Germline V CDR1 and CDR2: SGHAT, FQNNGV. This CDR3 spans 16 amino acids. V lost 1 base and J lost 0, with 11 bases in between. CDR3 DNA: TGTGCCAGCAGCTTAGTTGGGGGGGCTAGCACAGATACGCAGTATTTT. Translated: CASSLVGGASTDTQYF.

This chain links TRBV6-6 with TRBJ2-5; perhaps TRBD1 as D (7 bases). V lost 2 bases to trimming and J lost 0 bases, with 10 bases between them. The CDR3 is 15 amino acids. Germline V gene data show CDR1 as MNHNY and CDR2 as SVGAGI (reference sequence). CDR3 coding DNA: TGTGCCAGCAGTTACGGCGGGACAGACCAAGAGACCCAGTACTTC. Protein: CASSYGGTDQETQYF.

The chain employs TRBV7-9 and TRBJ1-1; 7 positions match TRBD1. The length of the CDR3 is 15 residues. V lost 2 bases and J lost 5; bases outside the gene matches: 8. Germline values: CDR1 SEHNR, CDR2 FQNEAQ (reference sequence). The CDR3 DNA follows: TGTGCCAGCAGCTTATCGTTTGGGACAGAGACTGAAGCTTTCTTT. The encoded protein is CASSLSFGTETEAFF. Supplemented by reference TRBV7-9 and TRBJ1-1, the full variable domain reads DTGVSQNPRHKITKRGQNVTFRCDPISEHNRLYWYRQTLGQGPEFLTYFQNEAQLEKSRLLSDRFSAERPKGSFSTLEIQRTEQGDSAMYLCASSLSFGTETEAFFGQGTRLTVV.

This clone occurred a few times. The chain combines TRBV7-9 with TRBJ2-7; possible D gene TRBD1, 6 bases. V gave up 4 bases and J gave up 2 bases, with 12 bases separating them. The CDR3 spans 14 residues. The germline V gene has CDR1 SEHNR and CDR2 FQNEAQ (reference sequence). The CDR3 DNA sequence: TGTGCCAGCAGCTCTCAGGGGAATACCTACGAGCAGTACTTC. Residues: CASSSQGNTYEQYF.

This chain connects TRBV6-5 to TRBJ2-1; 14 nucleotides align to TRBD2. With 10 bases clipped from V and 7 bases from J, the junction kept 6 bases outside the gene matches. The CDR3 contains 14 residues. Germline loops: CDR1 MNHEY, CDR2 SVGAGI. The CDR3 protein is CATQGLAGENEQFF. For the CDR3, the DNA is TGTGCCACCCAGGGACTAGCGGGAGAGAATGAGCAGTTCTTC.

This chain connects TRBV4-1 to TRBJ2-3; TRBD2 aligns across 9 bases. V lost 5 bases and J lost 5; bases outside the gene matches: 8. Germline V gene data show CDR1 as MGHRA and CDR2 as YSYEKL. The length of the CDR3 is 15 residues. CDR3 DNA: TGCGCCAGCAGCACCAACCCACTAGCGGGAGATACGCAGTATTTT. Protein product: CASSTNPLAGDTQYF.

The CDR3 sequence: CASTGTGTNEQFF. CDR3 nucleotide sequence: TGTGCCAGCACCGGGACAGGGACCAATGAGCAGTTCTTC. The J gene is TRBJ2-1, the V gene TRBV6-1; 9 nucleotides align to TRBD1. Germline CDR1 MNHNS, CDR2 SASEGT. This CDR3 region has 13 residues. Trimming took 7 bases from V and 6 from J; bases not matched to a gene: 4.

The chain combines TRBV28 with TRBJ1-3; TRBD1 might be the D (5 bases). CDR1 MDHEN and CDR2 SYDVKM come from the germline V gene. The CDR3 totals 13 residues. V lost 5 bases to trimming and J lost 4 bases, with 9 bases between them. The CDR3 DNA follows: TGTGCCAGCAGTGAGGGGTACGGAAACACCATATATTTT. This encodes CASSEGYGNTIYF.

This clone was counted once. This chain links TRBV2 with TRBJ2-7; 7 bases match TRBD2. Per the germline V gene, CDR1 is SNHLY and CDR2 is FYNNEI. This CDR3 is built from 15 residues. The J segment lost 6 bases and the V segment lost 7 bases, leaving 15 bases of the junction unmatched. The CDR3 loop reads CASNGRQRGLSEQYF. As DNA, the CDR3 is TGTGCCAGCAACGGGAGGCAGCGGGGTCTGAGCGAGCAGTACTTC.